Detailed here is one T cell receptor beta chain. TCRdb re-called clones from the PCR reads using MiXCR. This table holds around 30,000 clones, around a quarter found once. Germline CDR1 reads MNHEY; CDR2 reads SVGEGT. Trimming took 4 bases from V and 7 from J, leaving 14 bases between them. This CDR3 contains 13 residues. This specimen belongs to a study of metastatic and nonmetastatic thyroid tumors. There were no patients who had received any treatment before thyroid surgery. This TCR derives from a female donor with papillary thyroid cancer or a benign thyroid nodule (not recorded which). Some clones in this sample may be carry-over from other donors' samples. Sequenced material: blood. The chain recombines TRBV6-2 or TRBV6-3 with TRBJ2-7; D is perhaps TRBD1 or TRBD2 (5 bases each). The CDR3 region is CASSWDAFAEQYF. As DNA, the CDR3 is TGTGCCAGCAGTTGGGACGCCTTCGCTGAGCAGTACTTC.